Detailed here is one TCR beta chain. Its target is not known. Assay used: immunoSEQ multiplex PCR; TCRdb lists only in-frame clones, some missing. The data hold fewer than 120,000 clones, with 80% to 95% observed a single time. This sample was included in a study of T cell responses to AZD1222 COVID-19 vaccine. Findings and limits, study-wide: Seropositive status at baseline applied to only 6 or 7 AZD1222 recipients.

Germline V gene lookup returns CDR1 LNHDA and CDR2 SQIVND (reference sequence). The CDR3 spans 15 residues. Trimming left V 7 bases short and J 6 bases short, with 16 bases between. This clonotype was obtained from an adult in good health. The specimen comprised peripheral blood, sampled on day 0 of AZD1222 vaccination. The chain recombines TRBV19 with TRBJ1-6; D unresolved. The CDR3 spells CASKGMLAPNSPLHF. CDR3 nucleotide sequence: TGTGCCAGTAAGGGAATGCTCGCCCCTAATTCACCCCTCCACTTT.